The 32 T cell receptor beta chains listed next were all sequenced from one sample in a study of shared clonotypes between healthy human individuals. TCRdb's table, derived via immunoSEQ multiplex PCR, lists solely in-frame clones and lacks some. The sample includes about 1 million clones, about 75% of them seen just once. Material for sequencing was memory CD4+ T cells sorted from blood. Subset given: CD45RA-negative fraction. The receptors derive from a man aged 18 to 29 in good health.

The chain employs TRBV5-1 and TRBJ2-7; a weak D match, TRBD1 (5 bases). The V end was cut by 5 bases, the J end by 0 bases, with 12 bases between. This CDR3 region has 14 residues. From germline, CDR1 is SGHRS and CDR2 YFSETQ. The CDR3 sequence: CASRSDSLSYEQYF. DNA for the CDR3: TGCGCCAGCAGATCCGACAGCCTCTCCTACGAGCAGTACTTC.

The chain is built from TRBV19 and TRBJ2-7; 11 bases line up with TRBD1. Per the germline V gene, CDR1 is LNHDA and CDR2 is SQIVND (reference sequence). The CDR3 sequence is 15 residues long. Losses at the gene ends were 4 bases for V and 1 base for J; bases not matched to a gene: 3. The CDR3 spells CASSTGTGGSYEQYF. The CDR3 DNA reads as TGTGCCAGTAGTACCGGGACAGGGGGGTCCTACGAGCAGTACTTC.

This clone was seen a handful of times. A single base separates this from a much larger clone, so it may be a read error. V gene TRBV2 combines with J gene TRBJ1-4; D uncertain. Germline V CDR1 and CDR2: SNHLY, FYNNEI. CDR3 size: 11 residues. The V and J ends lost 6 bases and 5 bases respectively, with 4 bases between them. This CDR3 is CASRLNEKLFF. The CDR3 DNA is TGTGCCAGCAGACTGAATGAAAAACTGTTTTTT.

The chain links TRBV10-1 to TRBJ2-7; D may be TRBD2 (5 bases). The V and J ends lost 8 bases and 4 bases respectively, with 15 bases between them. This CDR3 has 13 amino acids. Per germline, CDR1 WNHNN and CDR2 SYGVQD (reference sequence). The CDR3 DNA follows: TGCGCCAGCGAGGGCAGGCCCAATTACGAGCAGTACTTC. This codes for CASEGRPNYEQYF.

This clone has a handful of counts. The J gene is TRBJ1-2, the V gene TRBV15; a weak D match, TRBD1 (5 bases). CDR1 is LNHNV and CDR2 is YYDKDF in the germline V gene (reference sequence). V was trimmed by 5 bases and J by 4 bases, leaving 14 bases between them. CDR3 size: 14 residues. CDR3 DNA sequence: TGTGCCACCAGCGGGGCCGTACCTAGCTATGGCTACACCTTC. It is translated as CATSGAVPSYGYTF.

The chain employs TRBV4-1 and TRBJ2-7; D is perhaps TRBD1 (5 bases). The V end was cut by 4 bases, the J end by 0 bases, with 13 bases between. The CDR3 runs to 15 residues. Germline CDR1 MGHRA, CDR2 YSYEKL. CDR3 bases: TGCGCCAGCAGCCTCGACAGACCATCCTCCTACGAGCAGTACTTC. Translation gives CASSLDRPSSYEQYF.

Comments on this clone: The sample holds other DNA sequences that translate to the same CDR3. The genes are TRBV5-1 and TRBJ1-3; D uncertain. Per the germline V gene, CDR1 is SGHRS and CDR2 is YFSETQ. The CDR3 length is 15 residues. V lost 0 bases and J lost 0, with 7 bases in between. The CDR3 bases are TGCGCCAGCAGCTTGGAGGGAAGCTCTGGAAACACCATATATTTT. This translates into CASSLEGSSGNTIYF.

This rearrangement joins TRBV5-1 to TRBJ2-7; TRBD2 aligns across 9 bases. The germline CDR1 and CDR2 sequences are SGHRS and YFSETQ. The CDR3 consists of 14 residues. J was trimmed by 1 base and V by 4 bases; bases with no gene match: 3. In DNA, the CDR3 is TGCGCCAGCAGCGCTAGCGGGACTTCCTACGAGCAGTACTTC. It yields the protein CASSASGTSYEQYF.

The J gene is TRBJ1-1, the V gene TRBV5-4; the D is unclear. Germline lookup yields CDR1 SGHNT and CDR2 YYREEE (reference sequence). The CDR3 sequence is 15 residues long. Trimming removed 3 bases from V and 1 base from J, with 13 bases in between. CDR3 residues: CASSSGPRGNTEAFF. The CDR3 bases are TGTGCCAGCAGCTCAGGCCCACGGGGGAACACTGAAGCTTTCTTT.

A few counts support this clone. This chain links TRBV5-8 with TRBJ1-2; no definite D call. V lost 0 bases and J 3 bases, leaving 9 bases between the germline ends. The CDR3 has 14 amino acids. CDR1 is SGHTS and CDR2 is YDEGEE in the germline V gene. The CDR3 sequence is CASSLVGSYYGYTF. The CDR3 region has the DNA TGTGCCAGCAGCTTGGTTGGGTCCTACTATGGCTACACCTTC.

This chain joins TRBV28 and TRBJ1-5, with D hard to call. The V end was cut by 7 bases, the J end by 4 bases, with 11 bases between. Germline CDR1 MDHEN, CDR2 SYDVKM. The CDR3 runs 13 residues. CDR3 DNA: TGTGCCAGCACCCCGACCGCAAATCAGCCCCAGCATTTT. It is translated as CASTPTANQPQHF.

This clone turned up a few times. The chain joins TRBV19 to TRBJ1-2; D gene ambiguous. The CDR3 has 13 amino acids. The V and J ends lost 5 bases and 9 bases respectively, with 16 bases between them. Germline CDR1 is LNHDA and CDR2 is SQIVND (reference sequence). CDR3 sequence: CASSFQGTPRYTF. DNA of the CDR3: TGTGCCAGTAGTTTCCAAGGAACCCCACGCTACACCTTC.

V gene TRBV25-1 combines with J gene TRBJ1-1; D is uncertain. Between the trimmed V and J ends, which lost 1 base and 5 bases, there was a span of 23 bases. The CDR3 has 18 residues. Germline V gives CDR1 MGHDK, CDR2 SYGVNS. Here the CDR3 DNA reads TGTGCCAGCAGTGAATTTTCTGATAACCCCGAGGGCTGGACTGAAGCTTTCTTT. Its protein is CASSEFSDNPEGWTEAFF.

The gene calls are TRBV5-8 and TRBJ2-5; no clear D. The V and J ends lost 0 bases and 1 base respectively, with 7 bases between them. Germline CDR1 and CDR2: SGHTS and YDEGEE. The CDR3 totals 14 residues. The CDR3 DNA reads TGTGCCAGCAGCTTGGGGCACTCCCAAGAGACCCAGTACTTC. Encoded protein: CASSLGHSQETQYF. Variable domain in full (rest from reference TRBV5-8 and TRBJ2-5): EAGVTQSPTHLIKTRGQQATLRCSPISGHTSVYWYQQALGLGLQFLLWYDEGEERNRGNFPPRFSGRQFPNYSSELNVNALELEDSALYLCASSLGHSQETQYFGPGTRLLVL.

The chain recombines TRBV19 with TRBJ1-5; D is undetermined. This CDR3 is built from 15 residues. Germline V gene lookup returns CDR1 LNHDA and CDR2 SQIVND (reference sequence). The V end lost 3 bases, the J end lost 4 bases, and 13 bases lay between the germline ends. For the CDR3, the DNA is TGTGCCAGTAGTATGGGCAGTAACGCGAATCAGCCCCAGCATTTT. Translated, it gives CASSMGSNANQPQHF.

The chain uses TRBV29-1 and TRBJ1-2; unclear D gene. V was cut by 4 bases and J by 6 bases, with 18 bases left in between. The V gene's germline CDR1 is SQVTM and CDR2 ANQGSEA. This CDR3 has 14 residues. The CDR3 DNA follows: TGCAGCGTTGGGCAGCTAAAATGGAAAAATGGCTACACCTTC. Its translation is CSVGQLKWKNGYTF.

The gene calls are TRBV7-9 and TRBJ2-5, with 10 bases lining up with TRBD1. The CDR3 totals 18 residues. The ends lost 1 base at V and 2 bases at J; junction bases unmatched: 10. Per germline, CDR1 SEHNR and CDR2 FQNEAQ (reference sequence). The CDR3 coding sequence is TGTGCCAGCAGCTTAGGTGGGCTGGGACAGGGGCTTCAAGAGACCCAGTACTTC. Protein product: CASSLGGLGQGLQETQYF. Filled out from reference TRBV7-9 and TRBJ2-5, the complete variable domain reads DTGVSQNPRHKITKRGQNVTFRCDPISEHNRLYWYRQTLGQGPEFLTYFQNEAQLEKSRLLSDRFSAERPKGSFSTLEIQRTEQGDSAMYLCASSLGGLGQGLQETQYFGPGTRLLVL.

This clone occurred many times. V and J are TRBV11-2 and TRBJ2-2, with 10 bases lining up with TRBD2. V lost 4 bases, J lost 4 bases, and 6 bases stayed unmatched. CDR1 and CDR2 from the germline V gene are SGHAT and FQNNGV. The CDR3 has 16 amino acids. The CDR3 DNA reads TGTGCCAGCAGCTCCGGGACTAGCGTTCTCACCGGGGAGCTGTTTTTT. Amino acid sequence: CASSSGTSVLTGELFF. Using reference TRBV11-2 and TRBJ2-2 for the parts outside the CDR3, the full variable domain is EAGVAQSPRYKIIEKRQSVAFWCNPISGHATLYWYQQILGQGPKLLIQFQNNGVVDDSQLPKDRFSAERLKGVDSTLKIQPAKLEDSAVYLCASSSGTSVLTGELFFGEGSRLTVL.

Of note for this clone: Other DNA sequences from this sample encode an identical CDR3 as well. The CDR3 DNA reads TGTGCCAGCTCACCAGGGGGAAACACTGAAGCTTTCTTT. It yields the protein CASSPGGNTEAFF. The chain recombines TRBV18 with TRBJ1-1; TRBD1 is a possible D gene (5 bases). This CDR3 spans 13 amino acids. Trimming stripped 2 bases from V and 2 bases from J, with 6 bases between. Germline CDR1 is KGHSH and CDR2 is LQKENI.

The CDR3 bases are TGTGCCAGTAGTATGAAGGGGGCAAGGAATCAGCCCCAGCATTTT. Its translation is CASSMKGARNQPQHF. The chain uses TRBV19 and TRBJ1-5; TRBD1 matches at 7 bases. The CDR3 is 15 amino acids. Germline V gives CDR1 LNHDA, CDR2 SQIVND (reference sequence). Trimming cost V 3 bases and J 4 bases; bases outside gene matches: 6.

V usage is TRBV7-8 and J usage is TRBJ1-4; TRBD1 might be the D (6 bases). The V end was cut by 0 bases, the J end by 2 bases, with 13 bases between. Germline CDR1 is SGHVS and CDR2 is FQNEAQ. The CDR3 length is 17 residues. The CDR3 spells CASSLAGGPATNEKLFF. The CDR3 nucleotides read TGTGCCAGCAGCTTAGCAGGGGGGCCGGCGACTAATGAAAAACTGTTTTTT.

The J gene is TRBJ1-1, the V gene TRBV7-8; TRBD1 might be the D (6 bases). Germline V gives CDR1 SGHVS, CDR2 FQNEAQ. V gave up 2 bases and J gave up 0 bases, with 10 bases separating them. The CDR3 has 15 amino acids. CDR3 loop: CASSLMGHMNTEAFF. CDR3 coding DNA: TGTGCCAGCAGCTTAATGGGACATATGAACACTGAAGCTTTCTTT.

This clone was seen more than once but under ten times. The chain couples TRBV5-6 to TRBJ1-3, with 10 bases fitting TRBD1. The CDR3 has 16 residues. Germline trimming cut 0 bases from V and 4 bases from J; bases unmatched to any gene: 4. Germline CDR1 SGHDT, CDR2 YYEEEE. The CDR3 reads CASSLGQGALGNTIYF. CDR3 in DNA: TGTGCCAGCAGCTTGGGACAGGGGGCGTTGGGAAACACCATATATTTT.

This clone has more than one count but fewer than ten. The chain has TRBV28 and TRBJ1-4; TRBD1 is a possible D gene (5 bases). The V gene's germline CDR1 is MDHEN and CDR2 SYDVKM. Trimming cost V 3 bases and J 5 bases, with 13 bases left between them. The CDR3 spans 15 residues. The DNA of the CDR3 is TGTGCCAGCAGTTTCGAAGGTGGGGGGAATGAAAAACTGTTTTTT. This translates into CASSFEGGGNEKLFF.

This chain connects TRBV18 to TRBJ2-7; a weak D match, TRBD2 (6 bases). In germline, CDR1 is KGHSH, CDR2 LQKENI. The CDR3 runs to 14 residues. Deletions cut 0 bases from V and 4 bases from J, with 10 bases between. The CDR3 bases are TGTGCCAGCTCACCACCTGGGACTCGATACGAGCAGTACTTC. Its translation is CASSPPGTRYEQYF.

This chain joins TRBV6-6 and TRBJ1-5, with 9 bases aligning to TRBD1. This CDR3 is 15 amino acids long. Per the germline V gene, CDR1 is MNHNY and CDR2 is SVGAGI (reference sequence). V lost 5 bases to trimming and J lost 1 base; unmatched junction nucleotides: 3. CDR3 loop: CASSRQGGSNQPQHF. The CDR3 DNA follows: TGTGCCAGCAGTCGACAGGGGGGAAGCAATCAGCCCCAGCATTTT.

This clone showed up just a few times. The chain links TRBV19 to TRBJ1-5, with no clear D. The V and J ends lost 5 bases and 2 bases respectively, with 13 bases between them. Germline V gene sequence: CDR1 LNHDA, CDR2 SQIVND (reference sequence). This CDR3 spans 15 amino acids. CDR3 in amino acids: CASSPTKWGNQPQHF. CDR3 coding DNA: TGTGCCAGTAGTCCGACCAAGTGGGGCAATCAGCCCCAGCATTTT. The whole variable domain, filled in from reference TRBV19 and TRBJ1-5, reads DGGITQSPKYLFRKEGQNVTLSCEQNLNHDAMYWYRQDPGQGLRLIYYSQIVNDFQKGDIAEGYSVSREKKESFPLTVTSAQKNPTAFYLCASSPTKWGNQPQHFGDGTRLSIL.

Comments on this clone: Other DNA sequences in this sample translate to the same CDR3. J is TRBJ1-3 and V is TRBV11-3; D unclear. Germline loops: CDR1 SGHNT, CDR2 YENEEA. V lost 1 base and J 4 bases, leaving 5 bases between the germline ends. This CDR3 has 13 residues. CDR3 region: CASSLGAGNTIYF. The CDR3 DNA is TGTGCCAGCAGCTTAGGTGCGGGAAACACCATATATTTT.

V and J are TRBV27 and TRBJ2-2; possible D gene TRBD2, 5 bases. Trimming stripped 5 bases from V and 8 bases from J, with 15 bases between. Germline V gene lookup returns CDR1 MNHEY and CDR2 SMNVEV (reference sequence). CDR3 size: 14 residues. CDR3 sequence reads: CASSLGANGGELFF. The CDR3 DNA is TGTGCCAGCAGTCTGGGAGCCAACGGGGGGGAGCTGTTTTTT.

The V gene is TRBV7-9, the J gene TRBJ2-7; D is undetermined. Germline CDR1 reads SEHNR; CDR2 reads FQNEAQ (reference sequence). Trimming took 7 bases from V and 0 from J, leaving 10 bases between them. The CDR3 extends over 13 amino acids. For the CDR3, the DNA is TGTGCCAGCACCCCCTTTAGCTCCTACGAGCAGTACTTC. It specifies CASTPFSSYEQYF.

The chain uses TRBV10-3 and TRBJ1-3; D gene ambiguous. Germline V gives CDR1 ENHRY, CDR2 SYGVKD. V was pared by 2 bases and J by 0 bases, with 8 bases between. The CDR3 consists of 15 residues. The CDR3 spells CAISEGRSSGNTIYF. CDR3 nucleotides: TGTGCCATCAGTGAGGGCCGGAGCTCTGGAAACACCATATATTTT.

The rearrangement uses TRBV12-5 and TRBJ1-6; possibly TRBD1 for D (6 bases). V was clipped by 6 bases and J by 7 bases, with 16 bases between them. CDR3 length: 15 amino acids. Germline V gives CDR1 LGHNT, CDR2 FRNRAP. The CDR3 reads CASGPDRSLNSPLHF. CDR3 DNA sequence: TGTGCTAGTGGACCGGACAGATCCCTAAATTCACCCCTCCACTTT.